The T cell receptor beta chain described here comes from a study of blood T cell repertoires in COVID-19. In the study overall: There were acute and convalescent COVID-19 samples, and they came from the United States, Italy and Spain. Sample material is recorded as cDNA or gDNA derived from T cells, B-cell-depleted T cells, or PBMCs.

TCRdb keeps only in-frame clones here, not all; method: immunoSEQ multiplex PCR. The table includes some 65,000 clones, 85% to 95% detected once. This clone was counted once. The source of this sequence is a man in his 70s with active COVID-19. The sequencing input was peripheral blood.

The CDR3 loop is CASRDLTGELFF. Here the CDR3 DNA reads TGTGCCAGTCGTGACTTGACCGGGGAGCTGTTTTTT. The chain links TRBV19 to TRBJ2-2, with D unclear. The length of the CDR3 is 12 residues. The germline V gene encodes CDR1 LNHDA and CDR2 SQIVND (reference sequence). The V end was cut by 8 bases, the J end by 5 bases, with 9 bases between.